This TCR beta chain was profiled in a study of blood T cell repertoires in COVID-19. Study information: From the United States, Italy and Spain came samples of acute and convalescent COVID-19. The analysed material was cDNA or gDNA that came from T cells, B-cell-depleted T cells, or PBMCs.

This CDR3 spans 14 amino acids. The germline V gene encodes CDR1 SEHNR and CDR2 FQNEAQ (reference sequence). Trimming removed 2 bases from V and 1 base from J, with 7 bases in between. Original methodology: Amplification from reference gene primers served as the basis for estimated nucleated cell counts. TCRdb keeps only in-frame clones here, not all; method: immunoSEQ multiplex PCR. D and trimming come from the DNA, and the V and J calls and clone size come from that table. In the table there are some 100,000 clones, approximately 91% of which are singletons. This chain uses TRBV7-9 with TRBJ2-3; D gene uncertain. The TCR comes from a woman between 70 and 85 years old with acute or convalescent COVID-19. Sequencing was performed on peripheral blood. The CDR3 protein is CASSLRQGTDTQYF. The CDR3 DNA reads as TGTGCCAGCAGCTTAAGGCAGGGCACAGATACGCAGTATTTT.